The 3 T cell receptor beta chains listed next were all sequenced from one sample in a study. TCRdb reanalysed the RT-PCR reads using MiXCR and keeps one entry per CDR3 protein. The table has almost 700,000 distinct CDR3 sequences, approximately 14% seen once. Sequences were obtained from memory CD4+ T cells from blood. The receptors here all came from a female donor in good health, serving as a healthy control.

This clonotype was seen more than once but under ten times. This chain links TRBV3-1 with TRBJ2-1; 8 bases agree with TRBD2. The CDR3 is made up of 17 amino acids. V gave up 0 bases and J gave up 4 bases; unmatched junction bases: 8. CDR1 is LGHDT and CDR2 is YNNKEL in the germline V gene (reference sequence). As DNA, the CDR3 is TGTGCCAGCAGCCAAGATCGAGGGACTAGGAAGTACAATGAGCAGTTCTTC. Translation gives CASSQDRGTRKYNEQFF.

This chain joins TRBV7-3 and TRBJ2-2; TRBD1 agrees at 7 bases. CDR1 is SGHTA and CDR2 is FQGTGA in the germline V gene. The CDR3 has 14 residues. V dropped 8 bases and J dropped 2; count of bases not matched to a gene: 5. CDR3 residues: CASGGQLNTGELFF. Written as DNA, the CDR3 is TGTGCCAGCGGGGGACAGCTAAACACCGGGGAGCTGTTTTTT.

This clonotype was picked up many times. The chain has TRBV10-3 and TRBJ1-5; 11 bases are a match to TRBD1. Germline V CDR1 and CDR2: ENHRY, SYGVKD. This CDR3 spans 14 amino acids. V dropped 7 bases and J dropped 5; count of bases not matched to a gene: 4. CDR3 sequence: CAINLGQGDQPQHF. CDR3 coding DNA: TGTGCCATCAATCTGGGACAGGGGGATCAGCCCCAGCATTTT.